This is a list of T cell receptor beta chains from one sample in a study of T cell responses to AZD1222 COVID-19 vaccine. The table came from immunoSEQ multiplex PCR; TCRdb's copy has only in-frame clones and leaves some out. The sample has approximately 150,000 clones; about 89% are singletons. This specimen consisted of peripheral blood, obtained on day 0 of AZD1222 vaccination. The receptor set was obtained from an adult in good health. The CDR3 runs from the conserved cysteine through the conserved F or W. Each record gives: clone size, J gene, CDR3 length, V gene, D gene, CDR3 DNA, CDR3 protein. A D gene is named only where the DNA matches it firmly. Not every row has a clone size; where given, it reads once, few, many or a size class.

clone_size: NA
j_call: TRBJ1-2
cdr3_length: 18
v_call: TRBV18
d_call: NA
cdr3_nt: TGTGCCAGCTCACCACAGGCAGCTTGGGCCGGGGGCGTCTATGGCTACACCTTC
cdr3_aa: CASSPQAAWAGGVYGYTF

clone_size: NA
j_call: TRBJ2-3
cdr3_length: 19
v_call: TRBV21-1
d_call: NA
cdr3_nt: NA
cdr3_aa: CASSHQWVASGTSTDTQYF

clone_size: NA
j_call: TRBJ2-7
cdr3_length: 13
v_call: TRBV19
d_call: NA
cdr3_nt: TGTGCCAGTAGTATCTGGGACGGCTACGAGCAGTACTTC
cdr3_aa: CASSIWDGYEQYF

clone_size: NA
j_call: TRBJ2-1
cdr3_length: 17
v_call: TRBV27
d_call: TRBD2
cdr3_nt: TGTGCCAGCAGCCCCGGACTAGCGGACTTCTCCTACAATGAGCAGTTCTTC
cdr3_aa: CASSPGLADFSYNEQFF

clone_size: NA
j_call: TRBJ1-1
cdr3_length: 16
v_call: TRBV5-1
d_call: TRBD1
cdr3_nt: TGCGCCAGCAGCTTGTCAGGGGGCAGAGGGGACACTGAAGCTTTCTTT
cdr3_aa: CASSLSGGRGDTEAFF

clone_size: NA
j_call: TRBJ2-7
cdr3_length: 14
v_call: TRBV5-4
d_call: NA
cdr3_nt: TGTGCCAGCAGCTTGGAGCGTAGTGCCTACGAGCAGTACTTC
cdr3_aa: CASSLERSAYEQYF

clone_size: NA
j_call: TRBJ2-5
cdr3_length: 15
v_call: TRBV4-1
d_call: NA
cdr3_nt: TGCGCCAGCAGCCAAGATAGTTTCTCGAGGCGGACCCAGTACTTC
cdr3_aa: CASSQDSFSRRTQYF

clone_size: NA
j_call: TRBJ2-1
cdr3_length: 16
v_call: TRBV19
d_call: TRBD2
cdr3_nt: TGTGCCAGTAGTACCCCAACTAGCGGGACCTACAATGAGCAGTTCTTC
cdr3_aa: CASSTPTSGTYNEQFF

clone_size: NA
j_call: TRBJ2-3
cdr3_length: 14
v_call: TRBV6-6
d_call: TRBD1
cdr3_nt: TGTGCCAGCACGAGGGACAGGGGACCAGATACGCAGTATTTT
cdr3_aa: CASTRDRGPDTQYF

clone_size: once
j_call: TRBJ2-5
cdr3_length: 12
v_call: TRBV18
d_call: NA
cdr3_nt: TGTGCCAGCTCACCAGAGGTTGAGACCCAGTACTTC
cdr3_aa: CASSPEVETQYF

clone_size: NA
j_call: TRBJ1-2
cdr3_length: 13
v_call: TRBV27
d_call: NA
cdr3_nt: TGTGCCAGCAGTTTTTGGGGTGGGTATGGCTACACCTTC
cdr3_aa: CASSFWGGYGYTF

clone_size: NA
j_call: TRBJ1-2
cdr3_length: 16
v_call: TRBV9
d_call: NA
cdr3_nt: TGTGCCAGCAGCGTAGACCCGGGAGGGGCAAACTATGGCTACACCTTC
cdr3_aa: CASSVDPGGANYGYTF

clone_size: NA
j_call: TRBJ1-1
cdr3_length: 13
v_call: TRBV6-6
d_call: NA
cdr3_nt: TGTGCCAGCAGTTATGACGGGGCCACTGAAGCTTTCTTT
cdr3_aa: CASSYDGATEAFF

clone_size: NA
j_call: TRBJ1-3
cdr3_length: 15
v_call: TRBV7-8
d_call: NA
cdr3_nt: TGTGCCAGCAGCTTATCTCCAGTCTCTGGAAACACCATATATTTT
cdr3_aa: CASSLSPVSGNTIYF

clone_size: NA
j_call: TRBJ1-2
cdr3_length: 11
v_call: TRBV25-1
d_call: NA
cdr3_nt: TGTGCCAGCAGTGAGGGTCGTGGCTACACCTTC
cdr3_aa: CASSEGRGYTF

clone_size: NA
j_call: TRBJ2-5
cdr3_length: 13
v_call: TRBV5-8
d_call: NA
cdr3_nt: TGTGCCAGCAGCACGGGACAACAAGAGACCCAGTACTTC
cdr3_aa: CASSTGQQETQYF

clone_size: NA
j_call: TRBJ2-1
cdr3_length: 15
v_call: TRBV18
d_call: NA
cdr3_nt: TGTGCCAGCTCACCGGATCTGGGCTCCTACAATGAGCAGTTCTTC
cdr3_aa: CASSPDLGSYNEQFF

clone_size: NA
j_call: TRBJ1-1
cdr3_length: 13
v_call: TRBV7-2
d_call: NA
cdr3_nt: TGTGCCAGCAGCTCCTCCAGGGCAAGTGAAGCTTTCTTT
cdr3_aa: CASSSSRASEAFF

clone_size: NA
j_call: TRBJ2-3
cdr3_length: 13
v_call: TRBV9
d_call: NA
cdr3_nt: TGTGCCAGCAGACCCGGGTACACAGATACGCAGTATTTT
cdr3_aa: CASRPGYTDTQYF

clone_size: NA
j_call: TRBJ2-1
cdr3_length: 15
v_call: TRBV18
d_call: TRBD1
cdr3_nt: TGTGCCAGCTCACCACCAGGGGGCGAGGTTGGTGAGCAGTTCTTC
cdr3_aa: CASSPPGGEVGEQFF

clone_size: NA
j_call: TRBJ2-7
cdr3_length: 11
v_call: TRBV6-6
d_call: NA
cdr3_nt: TGTGCCACAGCTGGCCGTTACGAGCAGTACTTC
cdr3_aa: CATAGRYEQYF

clone_size: NA
j_call: TRBJ2-3
cdr3_length: 13
v_call: TRBV4-1
d_call: NA
cdr3_nt: TGCGCCAGCAGCCACGGCTACTCCGATACGCAGTATTTT
cdr3_aa: CASSHGYSDTQYF

clone_size: NA
j_call: TRBJ2-1
cdr3_length: 11
v_call: TRBV10-3
d_call: NA
cdr3_nt: TGTGCCATCGCGGGGGCTGATGAGCAGTTCTTC
cdr3_aa: CAIAGADEQFF

clone_size: NA
j_call: TRBJ2-7
cdr3_length: 16
v_call: TRBV5-1
d_call: TRBD2
cdr3_nt: TGCGCCAGCAGCTTGCTCGGTAGCGGGAGAGCCCAAGAGCAGTACTTC
cdr3_aa: CASSLLGSGRAQEQYF

clone_size: NA
j_call: TRBJ1-5
cdr3_length: 15
v_call: TRBV7-2
d_call: TRBD1
cdr3_nt: TGTGCCAGCAGCTTAACAGGGGTGTCGGGGCAGCCCCAGCATTTT
cdr3_aa: CASSLTGVSGQPQHF

clone_size: NA
j_call: TRBJ1-1
cdr3_length: 14
v_call: TRBV5-4
d_call: TRBD1
cdr3_nt: TGTGCCAGCAGCATAGACAGGGGGCCTCATGAAGCTTTCTTT
cdr3_aa: CASSIDRGPHEAFF

clone_size: NA
j_call: TRBJ1-2
cdr3_length: 13
v_call: TRBV19
d_call: NA
cdr3_nt: TGTGCCAGTAGTCTCCAGGGACCCTATGGCTACACCTTC
cdr3_aa: CASSLQGPYGYTF

clone_size: NA
j_call: TRBJ2-7
cdr3_length: 13
v_call: TRBV11-1
d_call: NA
cdr3_nt: TGTGCCAGCAGCTTAGCGCAATCCTACGAGCAGTACTTC
cdr3_aa: CASSLAQSYEQYF

clone_size: once
j_call: TRBJ1-2
cdr3_length: 15
v_call: TRBV3-1/TRBV3-2
d_call: NA
cdr3_nt: TGTGCCAGCAGCCAAGATAGCGGCAGGGGCCATGGCTACACCTTC
cdr3_aa: CASSQDSGRGHGYTF

clone_size: NA
j_call: TRBJ1-1
cdr3_length: 16
v_call: TRBV12-5
d_call: NA
cdr3_nt: TGTGCTAGTGGTTTGACCCGGAGGTCAGGGACCACTGAAGCTTTCTTT
cdr3_aa: CASGLTRRSGTTEAFF

clone_size: NA
j_call: TRBJ1-2
cdr3_length: 10
v_call: TRBV2
d_call: TRBD1
cdr3_nt: TGTGCCAGCAACAGGGGGGGCTACACCTTC
cdr3_aa: CASNRGGYTF